The rows below give T cell receptor beta chains drawn from one sample of a study of cytomegalovirus exposure and HLA in healthy donors. Clones were sequenced by immunoSEQ multiplex PCR, and TCRdb holds only the in-frame ones, with some missing. This sample has some 180,000 clones; approximately 80% occur once, and the top ten carry roughly 1.9%. Material for sequencing was PBMCs. The receptors derive from a woman under 40 in good health and CMV-seronegative. Both conserved end residues are part of each CDR3. D genes are given only for firm matches. Rows give clone size only sometimes, using once, few, many, or a class for an expanded clone.

size	V	J	D	DNA	CDR3
-	TRBV7-2	TRBJ2-7	TRBD2	TGTGCCAGCAGCTCGCGGGGGACTAGCTCCTACGAGCAGTACTTC	CASSSRGTSSYEQYF
-	TRBV6-1	TRBJ1-2	-	TGTGCCAGCACCCAACTACAGGAGAACTATGGCTACACCTTC	CASTQLQENYGYTF
-	TRBV2	TRBJ2-1	-	TGTGCCAGCAGTGACTGGCGGGTCGACAATGAGCAGTTCTTC	CASSDWRVDNEQFF
-	TRBV10-1	TRBJ1-1	-	TGCGCCAGCAGTGAGTTCGGGGTGAACACTGAAGCTTTCTTT	CASSEFGVNTEAFF
-	TRBV29-1	TRBJ2-7	TRBD2	TGCAGCGTTGCTCTTAGGACTAGCTCCCGCGAGCAGTACTTC	CSVALRTSSREQYF
-	TRBV5-1	TRBJ2-5	-	TGCGCCAGCAGCTTGGCCAGGAGGGAGACCCAGTACTTC	CASSLARRETQYF
-	TRBV9	TRBJ2-3	TRBD1	TGTGCCAGCAGCGCCGGACAGGGACGGACAGATACGCAGTATTTT	CASSAGQGRTDTQYF
-	TRBV6-1	TRBJ1-2	-	TGTGCCAGCAGCCGTCGGGAAGGGCCCTATGGCTACACCTTC	CASSRREGPYGYTF
few	TRBV25-1	TRBJ1-1	TRBD1	TGTGCCAGCAGGTCGGACAGGGTGAACACTGAAGCTTTCTTT	CASRSDRVNTEAFF
once	TRBV5-1	TRBJ2-7	-	TGCGCCAGCAGCATCTCCCCACCCCGGGGCTCCTACGAGCAGTACTTC	CASSISPPRGSYEQYF
few	TRBV29-1	TRBJ2-7	-	TGCAGCGTTGAAAGTTTGGGGAGGCCGGGGGAGCAGTACTTC	CSVESLGRPGEQYF
once	TRBV19	TRBJ2-3	TRBD2	TGTGCCACGCGGGGACTAACGACGGAGGGGCGTACGCAGTATTTT	CATRGLTTEGRTQYF
-	TRBV2	TRBJ2-5	TRBD1	TGTGCCAGCGTTAGGGACAGACAAGAGACCCAGTACTTC	CASVRDRQETQYF
-	TRBV12-5	TRBJ1-1	TRBD1	TGTGCTAGTGGTTTGGGGGGACAGGGCGCGATGAACACTGAAGCTTTCTTT	CASGLGGQGAMNTEAFF
-	TRBV9	TRBJ2-6	-	TGTGCCAGCAGCCATACATTGCCTGGGGCCAACGTCCTGACTTTC	CASSHTLPGANVLTF
-	TRBV7-8	TRBJ1-6	-	TGTGCCAGCAGCTCTCAGGGAAGCTCCTATAATTCACCCCTCCACTTT	CASSSQGSSYNSPLHF
-	TRBV25-1	TRBJ1-5	-	TGTGCCAGCAGTGTGACTTTTAGCAATCAGCCCCAGCATTTT	CASSVTFSNQPQHF
-	TRBV2	TRBJ1-2	-	TGTGCCAGCAGAGCACAGCCCCTGGGCTACACCTTC	CASRAQPLGYTF
-	TRBV7-8	TRBJ2-7	TRBD1	TGTGCCAGCAGCTTAGTTTTCGGGGAGGGACAGGGATCCTACGAGCAGTACTTC	CASSLVFGEGQGSYEQYF
-	TRBV28	TRBJ1-1	TRBD1	TGTGCCAGCAGCCAATCTACAGGGGTTGGAGGCACTGAAGCTTTCTTT	CASSQSTGVGGTEAFF
once	TRBV7-2	TRBJ2-7	TRBD2	TGTGCCAGCAGTGACAGCGGGGCTCGCTCCTACGAGCAGTACTTC	CASSDSGARSYEQYF
-	TRBV2	TRBJ2-3	TRBD2	TGTGCCAGCAGCGAAACTAGCGCATCTAGCACAGATACGCAGTATTTT	CASSETSASSTDTQYF
-	TRBV18	TRBJ1-1	-	TGTGCCAGCTCACCACCAGCAGGGGTAAGGAGTGGGAACACTGAAGCTTTCTTT	CASSPPAGVRSGNTEAFF
-	TRBV18	TRBJ2-7	TRBD1	TGTGCCAGCTCACCAGAGGGACAGTTCCACGAGCAGTACTTC	CASSPEGQFHEQYF
-	TRBV6-5	TRBJ1-2	TRBD1	TGTGCCAGCAAGGGTAGGGGGCAGGTTGGCTACACCTTC	CASKGRGQVGYTF
-	TRBV19	TRBJ1-5	-	TGTGCCACGCGAACGGGAGGCGGGATTAGCAATCAGCCCCAGCATTTT	CATRTGGGISNQPQHF
-	TRBV2	TRBJ1-1	-	TGTGCCAGCAGGCGTAGGGGGGGGAACACTGAAGCTTTCTTT	CASRRRGGNTEAFF
-	TRBV5-1	TRBJ1-1	-	TGCGCCAGCAGCTTGGGGAGGGTTCCCATGAACACTGAAGCTTTCTTT	CASSLGRVPMNTEAFF
-	TRBV27	TRBJ1-3	TRBD1	TGTGCCAGCAGTCTCGGGACAGGGGGAAACACCATATATTTT	CASSLGTGGNTIYF
-	TRBV27	TRBJ1-3	TRBD1	TGTGCCAGCAGACGACAGGGGGTCTCTGGAAACACCATATATTTT	CASRRQGVSGNTIYF
few	TRBV7-3	TRBJ1-1	-	TGTGCCAGCAGCTTAGTACCTACGGGACTCAAAGTAGGGACTGAAGCTTTCTTT	CASSLVPTGLKVGTEAFF
once	TRBV7-2	TRBJ2-7	-	TGTGCCAGCAGCTGGAGGACAGAAGCCTACGAGCAGTACTTC	CASSWRTEAYEQYF
-	TRBV11-2	TRBJ1-2	-	TGTGCCAGCAGCTTTCGGGGTTATGGCTACACCTTC	CASSFRGYGYTF
-	TRBV18	TRBJ1-2	TRBD1	TGTGCCAGCTCACCGGGGACAGCTACTTCCCGCTACACCTTC	CASSPGTATSRYTF
few	TRBV14	TRBJ1-1	TRBD1	TGTGCCAGCAGCCAATACAGGGGGCGGACTGAAGCTTTCTTT	CASSQYRGRTEAFF
-	TRBV7-2	TRBJ2-7	-	TGTGCCAGCAGCTTAGAGCCGGGTGGCTCCTACGAGCAGTACTTC	CASSLEPGGSYEQYF
-	TRBV29-1	TRBJ2-5	TRBD2	TGCAGCGTTGTAGGGTGGACTAGCGGGAAGTACCAAGAGACCCAGTACTTC	CSVVGWTSGKYQETQYF
-	TRBV4-2	TRBJ2-6	TRBD2	TGTGCCAGCAGCCTCGGGACTAGCGGGAACTCTGGGGCCAACGTCCTGACTTTC	CASSLGTSGNSGANVLTF
-	TRBV2	TRBJ2-1	-	TGTGCCAGTCTCGGGGATTTCTCCTACAATGAGCAGTTCTTC	CASLGDFSYNEQFF
once	TRBV7-2	TRBJ2-7	-	TGTGCCAGCAGCTTAAGGCGGGCCTACGAGCAGTACTTC	CASSLRRAYEQYF
-	TRBV19	TRBJ2-7	-	TGTGCCAGTTACACGGGTGGGGAGCAGTACTTC	CASYTGGEQYF
-	TRBV29-1	TRBJ2-7	-	TGCAGCGTTGAAGAAAGGACACCCTCCTACGAGCAGTACTTC	CSVEERTPSYEQYF
-	TRBV30	TRBJ1-5	TRBD1	TGTGCCTGGAGTAGGGGACAGGCCCAGCATTTT	CAWSRGQAQHF
-	TRBV10-2	TRBJ1-5	-	TGCGCCAGCAGTACCCAGAGCGATCAGCCCCAGCATTTT	CASSTQSDQPQHF
-	TRBV19	TRBJ2-3	-	TGTGCCAGTAGTATAGCTCGCGGGCCCGGGGATACGCAGTATTTT	CASSIARGPGDTQYF
few	TRBV4-1	TRBJ2-1	-	TGCGCCAGCAGCCCGCTCCGGGGTGAGCAGTTCTTC	CASSPLRGEQFF
-	TRBV6-5	TRBJ2-7	TRBD1	TGTGCCAGCTCCGAGGGACAGGGAACCTACGAGCAGTACTTC	CASSEGQGTYEQYF
-	TRBV7-9	TRBJ2-1	-	TGTGCCAGCAGCTTATACGTTGGGATCTCGGGGGTTAATGAGCAGTTCTTC	CASSLYVGISGVNEQFF
-	TRBV19	TRBJ1-5	-	TGTGCCAGTAGTATAATTGCAGGGAATCAGCCCCAGCATTTT	CASSIIAGNQPQHF
-	TRBV9	TRBJ2-7	TRBD2	TGTGCCAGCAGCGCTACTAGCGGAGCCTCCTACGAGCAGTACTTC	CASSATSGASYEQYF
-	TRBV29-1	TRBJ1-1	-	TGCAGCGTTGAAGACCGGAACACTGAAGCTTTCTTT	CSVEDRNTEAFF
-	TRBV25-1	TRBJ2-1	-	TGTGCCAGCAGTCCCCCAGGGGCGAATGAGCAGTTCTTC	CASSPPGANEQFF
-	TRBV7-3	TRBJ1-2	TRBD1	TGTGCCAGCAGCGCGAGACAGGGAAACTATGGCTACACCTTC	CASSARQGNYGYTF
-	TRBV13	TRBJ2-7	TRBD2	TGTGCCAGCAGCCCATCGTTGGTAGCGGGATCTCGCGAGCAGTACTTC	CASSPSLVAGSREQYF